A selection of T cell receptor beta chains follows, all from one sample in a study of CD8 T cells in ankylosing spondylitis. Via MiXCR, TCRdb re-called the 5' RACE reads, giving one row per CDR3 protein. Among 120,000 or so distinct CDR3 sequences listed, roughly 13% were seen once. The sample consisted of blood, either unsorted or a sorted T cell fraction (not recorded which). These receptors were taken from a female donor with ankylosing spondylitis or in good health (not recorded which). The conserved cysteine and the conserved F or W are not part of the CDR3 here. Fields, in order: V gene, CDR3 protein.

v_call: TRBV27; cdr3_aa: ASSSPSGGKETQY
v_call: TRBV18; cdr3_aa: ASSPGTGTEAF
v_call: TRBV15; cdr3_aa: ATSRDRGLNIQY
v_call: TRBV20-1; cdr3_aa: SAIFSGYGYT
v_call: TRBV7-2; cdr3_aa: ASTVEGTNTGELF
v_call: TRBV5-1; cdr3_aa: ASSFAGEETQY
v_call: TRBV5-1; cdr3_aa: ASSLEDRSYEQY
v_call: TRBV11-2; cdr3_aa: ASSLGRGELF
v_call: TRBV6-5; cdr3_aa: ASSYPGEKLF
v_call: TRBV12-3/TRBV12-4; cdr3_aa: ASSQDVGEQY
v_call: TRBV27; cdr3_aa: ASRSGSSYNEQF
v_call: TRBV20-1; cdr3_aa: SANRGISEAF
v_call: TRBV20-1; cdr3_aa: SAIDRGRVETQY
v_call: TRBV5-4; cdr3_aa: ASSNGQTWGETQY
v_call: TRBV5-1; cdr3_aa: ASSIGSQSVQY
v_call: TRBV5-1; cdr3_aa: ASFGNGGLADTQY
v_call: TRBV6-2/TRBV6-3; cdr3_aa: ASSSRTSGKEEQF
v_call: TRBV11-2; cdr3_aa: ASSLGQGTTGELF
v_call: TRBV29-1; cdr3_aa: SVESPAERNEQY
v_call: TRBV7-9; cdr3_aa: ASSLGAGDTDTQY
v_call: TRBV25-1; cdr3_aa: ASSNAYEQY
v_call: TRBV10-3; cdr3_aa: AISSFAGGPLNEQF
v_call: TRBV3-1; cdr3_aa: ASSQGDRAGNTIY
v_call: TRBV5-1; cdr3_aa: ASSLGRDYGYT
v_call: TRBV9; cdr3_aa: ASSVIPTGTSGGAEQF
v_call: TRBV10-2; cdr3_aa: ASSDRSGRNTDTQY
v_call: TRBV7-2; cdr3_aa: ASSLQRKQETQY
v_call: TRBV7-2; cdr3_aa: ASSLTTLAEQY
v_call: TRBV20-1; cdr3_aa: SASRTGPKLF